This TCR beta chain was sequenced for a study of blood T cell repertoires in COVID-19. Methods used by the authors: For nucleated cells, counts were estimated from reference gene primer amplification. TCRdb keeps only in-frame clones here, not all; method: immunoSEQ multiplex PCR. V, J and clone size were drawn from that table, and D and trimming were deduced from the DNA. Of more than 150,000 clones in the sample, more than 70% are singletons; the top ten hold less than 15%. The CDR3 is 19 amino acids. The V and J ends lost 4 bases and 0 bases, in that order; junction bases with no gene match: 10. Germline CDR1 and CDR2: LNHDA and SQIVND (reference sequence).

What was sequenced was peripheral blood. The receptor's source is a young man with active or convalescent COVID-19. The chain uses TRBV19 and TRBJ1-6; 9 nucleotides line up with TRBD1. Here the CDR3 DNA reads TGTGCCAGTAGTAGGGACAGGGCCCATGAGAGCTCCTATAATTCACCCCTCCACTTT. It encodes CASSRDRAHESSYNSPLHF.